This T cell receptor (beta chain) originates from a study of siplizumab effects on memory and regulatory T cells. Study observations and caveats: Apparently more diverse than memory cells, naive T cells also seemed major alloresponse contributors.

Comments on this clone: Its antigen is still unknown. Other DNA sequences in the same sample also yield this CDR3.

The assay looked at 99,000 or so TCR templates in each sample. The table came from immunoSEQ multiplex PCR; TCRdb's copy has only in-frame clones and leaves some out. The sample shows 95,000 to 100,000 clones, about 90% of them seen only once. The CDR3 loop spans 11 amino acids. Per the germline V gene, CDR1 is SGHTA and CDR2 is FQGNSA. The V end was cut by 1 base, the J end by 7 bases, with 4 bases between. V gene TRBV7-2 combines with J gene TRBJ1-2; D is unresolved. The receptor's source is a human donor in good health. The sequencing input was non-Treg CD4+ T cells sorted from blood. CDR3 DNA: TGTGCCAGCAGCTTAGAGTTTGGCTACACCTTC. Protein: CASSLEFGYTF.